The TCR beta chain under discussion was sequenced for a study of T cell repertoires in cytomegalovirus infection (dated by TCRdb to about 2019). About the investigation overall: Alongside well-studied HLA-B-restricted epitopes, the peptide stimulations were aimed at recently identified HLA-C-restricted CMV epitopes, whose presentation resists viral immunomodulation. The HLA type of each donor mattered for the analysis, because public TCR beta signatures pointed to carriage of CMV infection along with the matching HLA type.

The treatment or condition label on this specimen signifies: in vitro stimulation with specific CMV peptide epitopes to enrich CMV-specific T cells. V is reduced by 4 bases and J by 3 bases, leaving a spacing of 13 bases between them. The CDR3 holds 15 amino acids from the cysteine to the phenylalanine. Kept here is only the CDR3 DNA, which spans 45 bases and is read in frame from base 1. The germline V gene sets CDR1 to SNHLY and CDR2 to FYNNEI. Findings and caveats that apply to the study as a whole: In both this cohort and an independent roughly 400-donor cohort, the cumulative frequency of public TCR beta family members distinguished carriers of CMV infection plus the relevant HLA type. The ex vivo response was dominated by HLA-C-restricted CMV-specific TCR beta clonotypes, and the single most frequent clonotype in two of eight donors was supplied by these HLA-C-restricted clonotypes.

About this clonotype: Its antigen target is currently unknown. Base qualities were left out, and no much larger clone turns up one base away.

Sequencing was performed on an Illumina HiSeq 1500. Using fastp at Q25 and MiXCR, TCRdb reprocessed the public reads and kept productive beta chains. Duplicate CDR3 protein sequences are folded into a single record with the most common DNA and genes. The sample table contains roughly 700,000 distinct CDR3 sequences; only one count was recorded for roughly a third of them. The ten largest clonotypes hold 18% of the sample. This TCR was recovered from a human donor in good health (CMV status not recorded). Some clones in this sample may be carry-over from other donors' samples. This specimen was cultured PBMCs, taken from culture after CMV antigen stimulation. The chain employs TRBV2 and TRBJ1-5; the D gene remains uncertain. The CDR3 protein is CASSVWATTNQPQHF. The DNA reads TGTGCCAGCAGTGTATGGGCCACCACCAATCAGCCCCAGCATTTT.